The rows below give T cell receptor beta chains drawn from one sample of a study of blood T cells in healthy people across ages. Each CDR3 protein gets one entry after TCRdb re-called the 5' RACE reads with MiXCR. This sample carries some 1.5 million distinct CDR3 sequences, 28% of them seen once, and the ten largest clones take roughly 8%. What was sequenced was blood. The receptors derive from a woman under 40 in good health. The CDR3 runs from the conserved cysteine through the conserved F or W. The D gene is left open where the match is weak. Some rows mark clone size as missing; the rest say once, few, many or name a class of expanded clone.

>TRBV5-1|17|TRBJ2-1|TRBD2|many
CASSLGRTSGSGGEQFF
TGCGCCAGCAGCTTGGGACGGACTAGCGGGAGCGGGGGTGAGCAGTTCTTC
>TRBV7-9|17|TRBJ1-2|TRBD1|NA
CASSGGTGGLYGYGYTF
TGTGCCAGCAGCGGCGGGACAGGGGGATTGTATGGCTATGGCTACACCTTC
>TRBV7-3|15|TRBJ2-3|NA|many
CASSLTGGGTDTQYF
TGTGCCAGCAGCTTAACCGGGGGAGGCACAGATACGCAGTATTTT
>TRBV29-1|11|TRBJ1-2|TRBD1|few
CSVETGLGYTF
TGCAGCGTCGAGACAGGGTTAGGCTACACCTTC
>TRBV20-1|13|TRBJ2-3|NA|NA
CSVFSGYTDTQYF
TGCAGTGTTTTTAGCGGCTACACAGATACGCAGTATTTT
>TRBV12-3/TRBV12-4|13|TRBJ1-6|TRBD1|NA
CASTVNRGVPLHF
TGTGCCAGCACCGTGAACAGGGGTGTACCCCTCCACTTT
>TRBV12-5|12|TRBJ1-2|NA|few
CASGRRPYGYTF
TGTGCTAGTGGTCGACGGCCCTATGGCTACACCTTC
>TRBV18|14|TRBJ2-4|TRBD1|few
CASSPSTGSRKQYF
TGTGCCAGCTCACCTTCGACAGGGTCCCGCAAGCAGTACTTC
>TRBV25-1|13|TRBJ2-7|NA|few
CASSWSSSYEQYF
TGTGCCAGCAGTTGGTCCAGCTCCTACGAGCAGTACTTC
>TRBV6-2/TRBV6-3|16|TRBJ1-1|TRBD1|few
CASSSAGTGLRTEAFF
TGTGCCAGCAGCTCGGCCGGGACAGGGTTACGGACTGAAGCTTTCTTT
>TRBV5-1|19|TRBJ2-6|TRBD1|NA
CASPPLLGRGTSGANVLTF
TGCGCCAGCCCCCCCCTCTTGGGCAGGGGGACCTCTGGGGCCAACGTCCTGACTTTC
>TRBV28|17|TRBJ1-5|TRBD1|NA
CASRRTGAAYSNQPQHF
TGTGCCAGCAGACGGACAGGGGCGGCTTATAGCAATCAGCCCCAGCATTTT
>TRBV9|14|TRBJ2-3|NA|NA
CASSRSAFTDTQYF
TGTGCCAGCAGCAGGTCGGCCTTCACAGATACGCAGTATTTT
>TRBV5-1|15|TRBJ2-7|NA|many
CASSFVGQGGDEQYF
TGCGCCAGCAGCTTTGTTGGACAGGGAGGGGACGAGCAGTACTTC
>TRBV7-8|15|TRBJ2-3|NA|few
CASSDRAGSTDTQYF
TGTGCCAGCAGCGATAGGGCAGGGAGCACAGATACGCAGTATTTT
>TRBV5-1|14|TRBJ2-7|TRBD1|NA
CASSSDDRGQEQYF
TGCGCCAGCAGCTCGGATGACAGGGGGCAGGAGCAGTACTTC
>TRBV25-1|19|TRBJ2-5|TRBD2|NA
CASSESLWGGLADQEAQYF
TGTGCCAGCAGTGAATCTCTCTGGGGGGGACTAGCGGACCAAGAGGCCCAGTACTTC
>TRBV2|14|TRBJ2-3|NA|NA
CASTPGASTDTQYF
TGTGCCAGCACCCCTGGTGCTAGCACAGATACGCAGTATTTT
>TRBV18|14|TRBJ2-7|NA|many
CASSPVLTDGEQYF
TGTGCCAGCTCACCGGTCCTCACGGACGGGGAGCAGTACTTC
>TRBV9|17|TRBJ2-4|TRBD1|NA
CANSATGAPRAKNIQYF
TGTGCCAACAGCGCGACAGGGGCCCCTCGTGCCAAAAACATTCAGTACTTC
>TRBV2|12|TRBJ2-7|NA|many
CASRTTAYEQYF
TGTGCCAGCAGAACCACGGCCTACGAGCAGTACTTC
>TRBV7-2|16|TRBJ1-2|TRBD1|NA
CASSLAHRDRHYGYTF
TGTGCCAGCAGCTTAGCTCACCGGGACAGGCACTATGGCTACACCTTC
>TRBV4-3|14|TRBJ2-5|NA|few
CASSQEDVGETQYF
TGCGCCAGCAGCCAAGAAGATGTCGGAGAGACCCAGTACTTC
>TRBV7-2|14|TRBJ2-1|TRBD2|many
CASSFQRGDNEQFF
TGTGCCAGCAGCTTTCAGCGGGGAGACAATGAGCAGTTCTTC
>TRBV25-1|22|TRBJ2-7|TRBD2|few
CASSDSLGGTSGRARSYNEQYF
TGTGCCAGCAGTGATTCTCTCGGGGGGACTAGCGGGAGGGCCAGGTCCTACAATGAGCAGTACTTC
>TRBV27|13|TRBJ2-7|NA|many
CASSLSISYEQYF
TGTGCCAGCAGTTTATCGATCAGCTACGAGCAGTACTTC
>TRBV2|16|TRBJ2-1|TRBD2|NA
CASREGPRAGYNEQFF
TGTGCCAGCAGGGAGGGGCCACGAGCGGGATACAATGAGCAGTTCTTC
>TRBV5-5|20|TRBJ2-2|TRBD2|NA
CASSRLAGTSGGAGTGELFF
TGTGCCAGCAGCCGACTGGCAGGGACTAGCGGGGGGGCCGGTACCGGGGAGCTGTTTTTT
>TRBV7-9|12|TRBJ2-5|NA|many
CASSYREETQYF
TGTGCCAGCAGTTACAGGGAAGAGACCCAGTACTTC
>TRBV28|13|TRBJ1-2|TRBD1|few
CASKVRDSYGYTF
TGTGCCAGCAAAGTCCGGGACAGCTATGGCTACACCTTC
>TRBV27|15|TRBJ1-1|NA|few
CASSFVRGGRTEAFF
TGTGCCAGCAGTTTTGTCCGGGGGGGACGCACTGAAGCTTTCTTT
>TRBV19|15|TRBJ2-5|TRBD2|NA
CASMKLAGGKETQYF
TGTGCCAGTATGAAGCTAGCGGGGGGGAAGGAGACCCAGTACTTC
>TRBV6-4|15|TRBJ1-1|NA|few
CASSPTPTAYNEAFF
TGTGCCAGCAGCCCCACGCCAACAGCATATAATGAAGCTTTCTTT
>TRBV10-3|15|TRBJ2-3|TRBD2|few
CAISDGGGARDTQYF
TGTGCCATCAGTGACGGCGGGGGGGCCAGGGATACGCAGTATTTT
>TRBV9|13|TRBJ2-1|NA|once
CASSTRTSSEQFF
TGTGCCAGCAGCACCCGGACGAGCAGTGAGCAGTTCTTC
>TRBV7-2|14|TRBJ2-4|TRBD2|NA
CASSPWTSSDIQYF
TGTGCCAGCAGCCCTTGGACTAGCTCGGACATTCAGTACTTC
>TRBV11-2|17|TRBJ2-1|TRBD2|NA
CASSFRPSGRGYDEQFF
TGTGCCAGCAGCTTCAGGCCTAGCGGGAGGGGGTACGATGAGCAGTTCTTC
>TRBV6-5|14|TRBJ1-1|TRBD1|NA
CASSDRVRNTEAFF
TGTGCCAGCAGTGACAGGGTTAGGAACACTGAAGCTTTCTTT
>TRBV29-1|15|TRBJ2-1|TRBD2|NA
CSVEGLAGASNEQFF
TGCAGCGTAGAAGGACTAGCGGGAGCGAGTAATGAGCAGTTCTTC
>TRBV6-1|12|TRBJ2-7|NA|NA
CASKVGTYEQYF
TGTGCCAGCAAAGTAGGGACCTACGAGCAGTACTTC
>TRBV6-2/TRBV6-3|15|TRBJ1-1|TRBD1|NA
CASRGPGQGAREAFF
TGTGCCAGCAGGGGACCGGGACAGGGCGCTCGGGAAGCTTTCTTT